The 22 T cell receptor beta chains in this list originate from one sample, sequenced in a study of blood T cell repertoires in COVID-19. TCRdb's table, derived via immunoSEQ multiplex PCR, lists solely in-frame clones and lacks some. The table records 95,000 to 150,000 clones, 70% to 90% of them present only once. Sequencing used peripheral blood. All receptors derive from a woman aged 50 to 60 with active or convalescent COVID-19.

The CDR3 region has the DNA TGTGCCAGCAGCTCATTAGGGGGAGAGACCCAGTACTTC. Translation: CASSSLGGETQYF. The chain recombines TRBV7-2 with TRBJ2-5, with a weak D call TRBD1 (6 bases). The ends were cut back, 4 bases at V and 4 bases at J, with 10 bases in the middle. The germline V gene encodes CDR1 SGHTA and CDR2 FQGNSA. The CDR3 contains 13 residues.

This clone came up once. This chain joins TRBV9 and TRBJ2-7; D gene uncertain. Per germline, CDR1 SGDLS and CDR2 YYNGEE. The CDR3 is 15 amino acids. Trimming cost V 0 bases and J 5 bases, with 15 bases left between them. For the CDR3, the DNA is TGTGCCAGCAGCGTAGGGGTTTTTGGAGCCAACGAGCAGTACTTC. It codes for CASSVGVFGANEQYF.

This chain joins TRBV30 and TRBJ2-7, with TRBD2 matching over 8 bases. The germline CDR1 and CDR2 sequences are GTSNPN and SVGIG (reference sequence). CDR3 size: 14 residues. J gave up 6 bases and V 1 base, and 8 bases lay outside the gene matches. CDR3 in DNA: TGTGCCTGGAGTGCGAGCGGGAGCGTTGGCGAGCAGTACTTC. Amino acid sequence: CAWSASGSVGEQYF.

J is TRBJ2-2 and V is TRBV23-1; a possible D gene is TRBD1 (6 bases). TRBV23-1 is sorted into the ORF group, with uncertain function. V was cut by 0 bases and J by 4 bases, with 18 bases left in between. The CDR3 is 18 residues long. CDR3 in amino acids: CASSQSPKTGNGTGELFF. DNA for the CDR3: TGCGCCAGCAGTCAATCACCAAAAACAGGGAACGGCACCGGGGAGCTGTTTTTT.

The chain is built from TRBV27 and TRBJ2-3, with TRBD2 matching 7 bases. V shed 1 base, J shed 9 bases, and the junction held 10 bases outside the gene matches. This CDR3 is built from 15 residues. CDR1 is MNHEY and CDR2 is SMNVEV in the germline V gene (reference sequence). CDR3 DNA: TGTGCCAGCAGTTTATTATTGGGGCGGGAGCAGACGCAGTATTTT. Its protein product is CASSLLLGREQTQYF.

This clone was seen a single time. This CDR3 reads CASSHGGEQYF. CDR3 nucleotides: TGTGCCAGCAGCCATGGCGGCGAGCAGTACTTC. V gene TRBV14 combines with J gene TRBJ2-7; D gene ambiguous. The CDR3 spans 11 residues. Germline CDR1 and CDR2: SGHDN and FVKESK. V was cut by 3 bases and J by 6 bases, with 6 bases left in between.

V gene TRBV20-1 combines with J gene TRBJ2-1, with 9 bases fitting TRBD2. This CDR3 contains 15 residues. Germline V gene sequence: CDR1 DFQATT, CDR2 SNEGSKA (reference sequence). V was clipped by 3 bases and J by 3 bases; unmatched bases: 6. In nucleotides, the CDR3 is TGCAGTGCTAGTCGCCTAGCGGGATTCTACAATGAGCAGTTCTTC. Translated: CSASRLAGFYNEQFF.

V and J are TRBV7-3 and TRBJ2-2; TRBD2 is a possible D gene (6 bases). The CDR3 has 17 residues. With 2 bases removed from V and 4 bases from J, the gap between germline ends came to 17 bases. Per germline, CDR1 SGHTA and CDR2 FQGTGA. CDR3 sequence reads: CASSLRQGLWGTGELFF. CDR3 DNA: TGTGCCAGCAGCTTACGGCAGGGACTGTGGGGCACCGGGGAGCTGTTTTTT.

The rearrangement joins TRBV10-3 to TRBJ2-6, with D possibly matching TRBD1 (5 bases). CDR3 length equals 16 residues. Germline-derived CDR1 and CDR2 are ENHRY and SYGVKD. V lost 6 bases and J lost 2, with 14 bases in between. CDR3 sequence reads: CAIRTVIPPGANVLTF. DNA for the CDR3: TGTGCCATCAGGACAGTAATTCCCCCTGGGGCCAACGTCCTGACTTTC.

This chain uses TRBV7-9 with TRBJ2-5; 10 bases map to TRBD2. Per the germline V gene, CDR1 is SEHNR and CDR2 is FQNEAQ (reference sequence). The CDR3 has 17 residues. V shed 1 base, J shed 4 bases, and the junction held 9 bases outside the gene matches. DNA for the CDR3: TGTGCCAGCAGCTTAGGAGGGGCTAGCGGGAGAGGAGAGACCCAGTACTTC. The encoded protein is CASSLGGASGRGETQYF.

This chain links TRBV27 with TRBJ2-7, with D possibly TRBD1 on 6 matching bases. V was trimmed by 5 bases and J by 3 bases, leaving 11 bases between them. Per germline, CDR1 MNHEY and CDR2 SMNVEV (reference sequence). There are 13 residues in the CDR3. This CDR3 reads CASSRTGRYEQYF. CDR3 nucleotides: TGTGCCAGCAGTAGAACAGGGCGCTACGAGCAGTACTTC.

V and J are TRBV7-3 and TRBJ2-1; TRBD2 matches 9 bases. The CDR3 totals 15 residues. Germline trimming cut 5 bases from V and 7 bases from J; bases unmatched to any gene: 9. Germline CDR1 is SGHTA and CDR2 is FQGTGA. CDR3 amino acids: CASSEGTSQWNEQFF. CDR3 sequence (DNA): TGTGCCAGCAGCGAAGGGACTAGCCAGTGGAATGAGCAGTTCTTC. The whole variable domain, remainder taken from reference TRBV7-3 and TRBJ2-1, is GAGVSQTPSNKVTEKGKYVELRCDPISGHTALYWYRQSLGQGPEFLIYFQGTGAADDSGLPNDRFFAVRPEGSVSTLKIQRTERGDSAVYLCASSEGTSQWNEQFFGPGTRLTVL.

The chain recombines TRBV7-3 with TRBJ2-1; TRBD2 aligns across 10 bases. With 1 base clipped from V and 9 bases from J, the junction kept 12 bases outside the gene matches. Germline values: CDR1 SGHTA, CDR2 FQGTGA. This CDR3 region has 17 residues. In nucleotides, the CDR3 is TGTGCCAGCAGCTTAAGGAGACTAGCGGGTACCCGTGCTGAGCAGTTCTTC. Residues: CASSLRRLAGTRAEQFF.

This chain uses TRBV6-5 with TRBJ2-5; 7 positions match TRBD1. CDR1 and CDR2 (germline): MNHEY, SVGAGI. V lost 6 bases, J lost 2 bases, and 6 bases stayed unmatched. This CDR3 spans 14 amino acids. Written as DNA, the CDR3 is TGTGCCAGCAGATTCCGGGACAGACAAGAGACCCAGTACTTC. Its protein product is CASRFRDRQETQYF.

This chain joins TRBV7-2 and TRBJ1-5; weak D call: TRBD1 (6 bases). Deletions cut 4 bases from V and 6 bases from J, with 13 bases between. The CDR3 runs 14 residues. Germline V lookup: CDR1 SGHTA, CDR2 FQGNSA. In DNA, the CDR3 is TGTGCCAGCAGCTCGATAGGGGGATTTCAGCCCCAGCATTTT. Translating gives CASSSIGGFQPQHF.

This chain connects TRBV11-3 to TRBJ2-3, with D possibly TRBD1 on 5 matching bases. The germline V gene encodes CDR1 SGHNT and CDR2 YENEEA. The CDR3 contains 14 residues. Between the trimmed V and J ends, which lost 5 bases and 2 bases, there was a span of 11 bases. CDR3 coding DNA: TGTGCCAGCAGCCTCGACAGCAACACAGATACGCAGTATTTT. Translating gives CASSLDSNTDTQYF.

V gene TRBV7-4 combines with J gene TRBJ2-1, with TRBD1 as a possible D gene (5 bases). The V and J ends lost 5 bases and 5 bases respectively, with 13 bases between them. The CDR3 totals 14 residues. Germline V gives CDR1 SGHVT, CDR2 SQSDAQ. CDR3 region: CASSQQASDNEQFF. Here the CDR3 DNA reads TGTGCCAGCAGCCAACAGGCGTCGGACAATGAGCAGTTCTTC.

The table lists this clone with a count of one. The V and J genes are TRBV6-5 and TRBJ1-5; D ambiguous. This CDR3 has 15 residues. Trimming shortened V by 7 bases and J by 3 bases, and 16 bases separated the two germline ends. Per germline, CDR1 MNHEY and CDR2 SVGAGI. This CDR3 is CASTNPGRSNQPQHF. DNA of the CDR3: TGTGCCAGCACCAATCCGGGGAGGTCCAATCAGCCCCAGCATTTT.

The CDR3 loop reads CASSPNRPTGWFTYEQYF. CDR3 in DNA: TGTGCCAGCTCACCAAACCGGCCTACAGGGTGGTTTACCTACGAGCAGTACTTC. The chain combines TRBV18 with TRBJ2-7, with a weak D call TRBD1 (6 bases). The CDR3 is made up of 18 amino acids. The germline CDR1 and CDR2 sequences are KGHSH and LQKENI. V was cut by 2 bases and J by 2 bases, with 22 bases left in between.

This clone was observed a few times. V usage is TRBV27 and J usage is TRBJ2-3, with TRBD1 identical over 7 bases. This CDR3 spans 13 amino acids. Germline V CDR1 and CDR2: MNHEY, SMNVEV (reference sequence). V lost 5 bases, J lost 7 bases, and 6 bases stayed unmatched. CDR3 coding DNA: TGTGCCAGCAGTCAGGGGGTTCCTTATACGCAGTATTTT. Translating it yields CASSQGVPYTQYF.

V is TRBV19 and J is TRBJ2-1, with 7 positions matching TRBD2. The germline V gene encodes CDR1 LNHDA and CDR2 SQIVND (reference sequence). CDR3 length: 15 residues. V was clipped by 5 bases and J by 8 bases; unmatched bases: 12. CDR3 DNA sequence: TGTGCCAGTAGTTCCGGGAGGCCACCGGGGGATGAGCAGTTCTTC. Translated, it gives CASSSGRPPGDEQFF. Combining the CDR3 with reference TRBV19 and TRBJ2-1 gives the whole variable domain DGGITQSPKYLFRKEGQNVTLSCEQNLNHDAMYWYRQDPGQGLRLIYYSQIVNDFQKGDIAEGYSVSREKKESFPLTVTSAQKNPTAFYLCASSSGRPPGDEQFFGPGTRLTVL.

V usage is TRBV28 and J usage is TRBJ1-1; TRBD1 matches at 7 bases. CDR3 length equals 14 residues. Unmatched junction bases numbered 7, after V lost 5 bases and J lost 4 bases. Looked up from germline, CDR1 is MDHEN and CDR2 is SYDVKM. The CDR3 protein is CASSPPRGLTEAFF. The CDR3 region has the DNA TGTGCCAGCAGTCCGCCAAGGGGGCTCACTGAAGCTTTCTTT.